The clone carrying this T cell receptor (beta chain) was observed many times. These data are taken from a study of T-cell reconstitution after alpha-beta-depleted transplantation in children. Germline assignment: CDR1 SGHVS and CDR2 FNYEAQ. This CDR3 has 15 amino acids. V gave up 4 bases and J gave up 5 bases, with 18 bases separating them. It was with unique molecular identifiers that the TCRbeta library was prepared. TCRdb reprocessed the PCR reads via MiXCR and lists one record per CDR3 protein. The data show around 96,000 distinct CDR3 sequences, 9.5% to 15% seen once. The sequence derives from a human donor who donated a stem cell graft to a child with inherited bone marrow failure. The sequencing here drew on PBMCs from the stem cell graft donor, taken from the stem cell graft. This sequence joins TRBV7-6 and TRBJ2-7; the D gene is possibly TRBD2 (5 bases). The CDR3 here is CASSSWTPGIDEQYF. For the CDR3, the DNA is TGTGCCAGCAGCTCCTGGACCCCGGGGATCGACGAGCAGTACTTC.